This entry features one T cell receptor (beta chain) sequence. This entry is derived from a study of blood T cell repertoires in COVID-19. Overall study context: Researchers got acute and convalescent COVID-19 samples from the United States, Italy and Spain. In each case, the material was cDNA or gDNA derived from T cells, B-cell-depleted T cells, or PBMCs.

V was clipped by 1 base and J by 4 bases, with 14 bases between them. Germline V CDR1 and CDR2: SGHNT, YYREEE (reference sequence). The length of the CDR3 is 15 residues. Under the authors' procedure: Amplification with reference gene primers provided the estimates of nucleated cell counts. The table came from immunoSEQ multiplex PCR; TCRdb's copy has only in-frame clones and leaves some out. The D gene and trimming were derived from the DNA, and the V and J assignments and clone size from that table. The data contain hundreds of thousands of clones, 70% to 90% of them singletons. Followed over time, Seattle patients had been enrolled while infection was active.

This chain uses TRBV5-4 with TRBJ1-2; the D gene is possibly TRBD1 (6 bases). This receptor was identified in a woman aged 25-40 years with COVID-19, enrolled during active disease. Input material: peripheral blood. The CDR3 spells CASSLRGRGSYGYTF. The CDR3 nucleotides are TGTGCCAGCAGCTTGAGGGGGAGAGGGTCCTATGGCTACACCTTC.